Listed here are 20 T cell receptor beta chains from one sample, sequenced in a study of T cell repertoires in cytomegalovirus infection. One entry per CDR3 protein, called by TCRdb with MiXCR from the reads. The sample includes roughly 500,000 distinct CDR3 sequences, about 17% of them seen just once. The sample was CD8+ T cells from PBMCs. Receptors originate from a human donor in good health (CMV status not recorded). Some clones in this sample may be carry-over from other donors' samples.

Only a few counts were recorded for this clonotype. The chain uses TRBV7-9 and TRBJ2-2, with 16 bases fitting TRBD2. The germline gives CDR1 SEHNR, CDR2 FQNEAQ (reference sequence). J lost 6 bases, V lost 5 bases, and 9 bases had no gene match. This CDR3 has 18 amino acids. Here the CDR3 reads CASSLSGLAGGLPGELFF. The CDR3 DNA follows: TGTGCCAGCAGCCTGTCGGGACTAGCGGGAGGGCTTCCCGGGGAGCTGTTTTTT.

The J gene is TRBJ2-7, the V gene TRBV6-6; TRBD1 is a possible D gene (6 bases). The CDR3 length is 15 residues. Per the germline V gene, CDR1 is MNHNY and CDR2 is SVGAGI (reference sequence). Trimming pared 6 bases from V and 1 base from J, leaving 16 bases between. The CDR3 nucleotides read TGTGCCAGCAGCGCAGACAGGATTCATTCCTACGAGCAGTACTTC. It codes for CASSADRIHSYEQYF.

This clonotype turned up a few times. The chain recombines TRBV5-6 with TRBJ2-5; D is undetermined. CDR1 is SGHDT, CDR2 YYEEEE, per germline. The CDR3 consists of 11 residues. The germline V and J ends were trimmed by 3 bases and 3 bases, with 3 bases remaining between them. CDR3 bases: TGTGCCAGCAGCTGGAAAGAGACCCAGTACTTC. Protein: CASSWKETQYF. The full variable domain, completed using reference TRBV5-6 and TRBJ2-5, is DAGVTQSPTHLIKTRGQQVTLRCSPKSGHDTVSWYQQALGQGPQFIFQYYEEEERQRGNFPDRFSGHQFPNYSSELNVNALLLGDSALYLCASSWKETQYFGPGTRLLVL.

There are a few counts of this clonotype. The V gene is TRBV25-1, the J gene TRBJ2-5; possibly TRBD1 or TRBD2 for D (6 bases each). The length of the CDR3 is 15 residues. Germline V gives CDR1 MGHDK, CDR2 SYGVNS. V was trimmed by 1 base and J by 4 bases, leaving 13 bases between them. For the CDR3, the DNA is TGTGCCAGCAGTGAATCAACAGGGAGGAGAGAGACCCAGTACTTC. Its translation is CASSESTGRRETQYF.

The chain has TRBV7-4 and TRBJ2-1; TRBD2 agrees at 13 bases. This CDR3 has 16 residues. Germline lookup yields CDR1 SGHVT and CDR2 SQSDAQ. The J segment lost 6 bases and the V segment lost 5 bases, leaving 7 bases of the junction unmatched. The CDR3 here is CASSTRTSGRANEQFF. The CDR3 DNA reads TGTGCCAGCAGCACCAGGACTAGCGGGAGAGCCAATGAGCAGTTCTTC.

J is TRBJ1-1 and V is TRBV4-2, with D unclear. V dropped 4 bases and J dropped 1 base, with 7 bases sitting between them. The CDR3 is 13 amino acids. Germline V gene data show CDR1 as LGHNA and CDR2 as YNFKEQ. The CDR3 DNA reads TGTGCCAGCAGCCCGGAGCAGAACACTGAAGCTTTCTTT. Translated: CASSPEQNTEAFF.

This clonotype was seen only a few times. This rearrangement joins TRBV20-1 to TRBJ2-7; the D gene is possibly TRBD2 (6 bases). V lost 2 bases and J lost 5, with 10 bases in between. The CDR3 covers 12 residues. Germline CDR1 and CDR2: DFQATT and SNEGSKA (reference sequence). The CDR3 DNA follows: TGCAGTGCTAGACTGGGGGAGGACGAGCAGTACTTC. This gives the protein CSARLGEDEQYF.

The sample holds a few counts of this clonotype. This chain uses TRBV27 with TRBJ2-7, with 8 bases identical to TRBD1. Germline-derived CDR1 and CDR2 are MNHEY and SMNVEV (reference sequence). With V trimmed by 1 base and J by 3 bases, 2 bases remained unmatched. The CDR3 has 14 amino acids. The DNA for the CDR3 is TGTGCCAGCAGTTTATACGGACAGGGCTACGAGCAGTACTTC. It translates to CASSLYGQGYEQYF.

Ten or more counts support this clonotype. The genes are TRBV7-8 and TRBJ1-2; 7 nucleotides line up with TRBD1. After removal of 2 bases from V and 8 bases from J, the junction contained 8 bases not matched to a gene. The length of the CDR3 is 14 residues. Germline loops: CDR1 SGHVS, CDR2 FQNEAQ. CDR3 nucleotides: TGTGCCAGCAGCTTACCCGGACAGGAGCTCGGCTACACCTTC. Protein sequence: CASSLPGQELGYTF.

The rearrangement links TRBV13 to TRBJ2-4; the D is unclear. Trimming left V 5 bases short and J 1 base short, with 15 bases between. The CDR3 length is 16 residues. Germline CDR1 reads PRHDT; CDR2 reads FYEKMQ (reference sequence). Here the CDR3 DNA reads TGTGCCAGCAGCCCTGAAGGGCGACGGGCCAAAAACATTCAGTACTTC. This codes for CASSPEGRRAKNIQYF. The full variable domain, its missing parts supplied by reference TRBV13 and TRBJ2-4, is AAGVIQSPRHLIKEKRETATLKCYPIPRHDTVYWYQQGPGQDPQFLISFYEKMQSDKGSIPDRFSAQQFSDYHSELNMSSLELGDSALYFCASSPEGRRAKNIQYFGAGTRLSVL.

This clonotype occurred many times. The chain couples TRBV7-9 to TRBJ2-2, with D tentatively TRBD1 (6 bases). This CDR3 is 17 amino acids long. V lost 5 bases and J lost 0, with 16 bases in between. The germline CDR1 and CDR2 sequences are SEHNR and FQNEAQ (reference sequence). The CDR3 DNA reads TGTGCCAGCAGCCTTCATGGGGGCTTCGCGAACACCGGGGAGCTGTTTTTT. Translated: CASSLHGGFANTGELFF.

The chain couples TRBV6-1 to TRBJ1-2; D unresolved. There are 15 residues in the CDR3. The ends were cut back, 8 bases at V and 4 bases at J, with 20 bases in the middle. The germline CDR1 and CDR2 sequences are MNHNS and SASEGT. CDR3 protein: CASLEGRPTGYGYTF. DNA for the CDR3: TGTGCCAGCCTCGAAGGCAGACCGACGGGCTATGGCTACACCTTC.

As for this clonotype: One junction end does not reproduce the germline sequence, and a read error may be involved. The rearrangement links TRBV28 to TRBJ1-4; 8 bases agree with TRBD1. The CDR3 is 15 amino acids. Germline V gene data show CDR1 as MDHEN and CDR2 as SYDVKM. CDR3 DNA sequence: TGTGCCAGCAGTTTCCGCGGACAGGGATTGGAAAATCTGGTTTTT. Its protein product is CASSFRGQGLENLVF. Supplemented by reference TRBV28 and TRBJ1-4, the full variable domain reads DVKVTQSSRYLVKRTGEKVFLECVQDMDHENMFWYRQDPGLGLRLIYFSYDVKMKEKGDIPEGYSVSREKKERFSLILESASTNQTSMYLCASSFRGQGLENLVFGSGTQLSVL.

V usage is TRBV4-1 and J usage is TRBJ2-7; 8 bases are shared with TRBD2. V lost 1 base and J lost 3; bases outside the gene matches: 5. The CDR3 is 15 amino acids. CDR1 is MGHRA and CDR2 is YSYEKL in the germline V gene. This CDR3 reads CASSQALAELYEQYF. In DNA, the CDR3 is TGCGCCAGCAGCCAAGCACTAGCGGAGCTCTACGAGCAGTACTTC.

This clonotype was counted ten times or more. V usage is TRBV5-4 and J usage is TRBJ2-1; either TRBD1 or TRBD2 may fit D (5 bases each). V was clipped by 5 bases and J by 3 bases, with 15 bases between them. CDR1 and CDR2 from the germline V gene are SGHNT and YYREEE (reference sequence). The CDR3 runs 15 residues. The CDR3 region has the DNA TGTGCCAGCAGTTCCTTCTGGGGGAACTACAATGAGCAGTTCTTC. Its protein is CASSSFWGNYNEQFF.

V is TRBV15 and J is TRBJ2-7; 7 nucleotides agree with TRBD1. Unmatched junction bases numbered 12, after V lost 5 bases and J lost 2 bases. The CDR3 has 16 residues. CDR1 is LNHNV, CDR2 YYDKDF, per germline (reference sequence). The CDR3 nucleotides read TGTGCCACCAGCTTCCGCCGGGACAGCTCTGCCTACGAGCAGTACTTC. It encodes CATSFRRDSSAYEQYF.

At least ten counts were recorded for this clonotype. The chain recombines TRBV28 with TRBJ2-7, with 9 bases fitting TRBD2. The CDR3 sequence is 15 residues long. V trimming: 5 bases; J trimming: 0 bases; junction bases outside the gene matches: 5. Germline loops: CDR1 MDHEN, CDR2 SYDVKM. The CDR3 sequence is CASSPRLAASYEQYF. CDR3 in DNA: TGTGCCAGCAGTCCCAGACTAGCGGCCTCCTACGAGCAGTACTTC. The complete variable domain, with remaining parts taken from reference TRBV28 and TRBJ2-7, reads DVKVTQSSRYLVKRTGEKVFLECVQDMDHENMFWYRQDPGLGLRLIYFSYDVKMKEKGDIPEGYSVSREKKERFSLILESASTNQTSMYLCASSPRLAASYEQYFGPGTRLTVT.

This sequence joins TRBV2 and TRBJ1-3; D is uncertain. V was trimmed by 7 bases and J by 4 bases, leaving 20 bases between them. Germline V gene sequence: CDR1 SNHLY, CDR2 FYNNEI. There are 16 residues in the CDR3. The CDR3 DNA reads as TGTGCCAGCATTTACGACGGCGAATCGGGCGGAAACACCATATATTTT. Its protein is CASIYDGESGGNTIYF.

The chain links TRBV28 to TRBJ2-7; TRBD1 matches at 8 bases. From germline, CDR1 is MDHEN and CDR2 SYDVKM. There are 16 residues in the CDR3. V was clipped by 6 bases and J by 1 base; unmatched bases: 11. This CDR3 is CASSPGTGRRSYEQYF. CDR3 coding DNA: TGTGCCAGCAGCCCTGGGACAGGACGCCGTTCCTACGAGCAGTACTTC.

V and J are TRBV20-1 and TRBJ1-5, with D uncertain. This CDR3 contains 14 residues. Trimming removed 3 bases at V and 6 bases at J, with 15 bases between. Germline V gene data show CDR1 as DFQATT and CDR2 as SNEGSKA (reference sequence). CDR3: CSARPVDLAQPQHF. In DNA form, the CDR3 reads TGCAGTGCTAGGCCCGTAGACCTGGCTCAGCCCCAGCATTTT.